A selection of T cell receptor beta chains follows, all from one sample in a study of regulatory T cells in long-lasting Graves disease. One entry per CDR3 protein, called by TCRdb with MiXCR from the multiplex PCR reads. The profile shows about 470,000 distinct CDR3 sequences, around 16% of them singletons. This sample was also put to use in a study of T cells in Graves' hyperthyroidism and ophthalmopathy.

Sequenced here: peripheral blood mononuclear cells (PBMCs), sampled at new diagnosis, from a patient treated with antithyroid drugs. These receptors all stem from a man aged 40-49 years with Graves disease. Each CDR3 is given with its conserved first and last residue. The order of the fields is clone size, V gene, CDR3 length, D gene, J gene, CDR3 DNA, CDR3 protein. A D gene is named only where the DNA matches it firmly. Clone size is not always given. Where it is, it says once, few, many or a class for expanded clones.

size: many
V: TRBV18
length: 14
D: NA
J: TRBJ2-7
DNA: TGTGCCAGCTCACCTCGAGCATTTTCCTACGAGCAGTACTTC
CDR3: CASSPRAFSYEQYF

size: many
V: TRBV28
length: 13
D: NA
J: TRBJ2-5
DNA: TGTGCCAGCAGTTCCCCTTCACTAGAGACCCAGTACTTC
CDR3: CASSSPSLETQYF

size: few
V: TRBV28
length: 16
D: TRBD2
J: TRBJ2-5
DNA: TGTGCCAGCAGTTTAGTAGCGGGAGGTTCACAAGAGACCCAGTACTTC
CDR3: CASSLVAGGSQETQYF

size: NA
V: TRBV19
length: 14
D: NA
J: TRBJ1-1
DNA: TGTGCCAGTAGCGGACAGATGATGAACACTGAAGCTTTCTTT
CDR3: CASSGQMMNTEAFF

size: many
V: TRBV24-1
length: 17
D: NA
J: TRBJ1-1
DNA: TGTGCCACCAGTGATCTACTCTCACAGGGTGGGACCACTGAAGCTTTCTTT
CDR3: CATSDLLSQGGTTEAFF

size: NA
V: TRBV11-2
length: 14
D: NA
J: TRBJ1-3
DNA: TGTGCCAGCAAACAGTCCCTCTCTGGAAACACCATATATTTT
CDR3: CASKQSLSGNTIYF

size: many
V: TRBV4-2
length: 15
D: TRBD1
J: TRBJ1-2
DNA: TGTGCCAGCAGCCAAGAGGGACAGGTTCCTTATGGCTACACCTTC
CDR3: CASSQEGQVPYGYTF

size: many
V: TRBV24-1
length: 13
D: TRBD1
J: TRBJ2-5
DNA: TGTGCCACCAGCCAGGGGGCGAGGGAGACCCAGTACTTC
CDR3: CATSQGARETQYF

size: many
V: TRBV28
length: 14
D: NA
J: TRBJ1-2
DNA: TGTGCCAGCAGTCCGAAGACGGATATCTATGGCTACACCTTC
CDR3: CASSPKTDIYGYTF

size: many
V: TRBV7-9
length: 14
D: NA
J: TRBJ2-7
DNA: TGTGCCAGCAGCTTAGACGTTGGGGGATACGAGCAGTACTTC
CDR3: CASSLDVGGYEQYF

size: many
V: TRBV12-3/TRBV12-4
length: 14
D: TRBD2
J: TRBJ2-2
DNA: TGTGCCAGCAGTCCACTAGCGTTCACCGGGGAGCTGTTTTTT
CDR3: CASSPLAFTGELFF

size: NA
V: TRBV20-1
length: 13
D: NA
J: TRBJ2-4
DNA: TGCAGTGAGACCCATGGGGGAAAAAACATTCAGTACTTC
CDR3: CSETHGGKNIQYF

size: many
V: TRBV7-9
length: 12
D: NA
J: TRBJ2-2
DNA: TGTGCCAGCAGCTTAGGTGTGAAGGAGCTGTTTTTT
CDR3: CASSLGVKELFF

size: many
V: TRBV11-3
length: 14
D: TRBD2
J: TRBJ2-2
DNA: TGTGCCAGCAGCTTAGGCGGGAGTGCCGGGGAGCTGTTTTTT
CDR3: CASSLGGSAGELFF

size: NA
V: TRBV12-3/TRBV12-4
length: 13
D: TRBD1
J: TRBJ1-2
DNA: TGTGCCAGCAGCTCCCTCACAGGGGGCGCAACTACCTTC
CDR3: CASSSLTGGATTF

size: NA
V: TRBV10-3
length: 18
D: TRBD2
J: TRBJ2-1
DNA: TGTGCCATCAGTGAGGAGGCTAGCGGGAGGGCCTACTACAATGAGCAGTTCTTC
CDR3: CAISEEASGRAYYNEQFF

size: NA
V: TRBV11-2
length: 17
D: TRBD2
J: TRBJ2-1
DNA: TGTGCCAGCAGCTCGGGACTAGCGGGAGGAGGATGGAATGAGCAGTTCTTC
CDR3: CASSSGLAGGGWNEQFF

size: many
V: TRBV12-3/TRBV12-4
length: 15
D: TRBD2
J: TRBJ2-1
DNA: TGTGCCAGCAGTTTCCGGACTAGCGGATACAATGAGCAGTTCTTC
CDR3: CASSFRTSGYNEQFF

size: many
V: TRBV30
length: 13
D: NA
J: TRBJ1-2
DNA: TGTGCCTGGAGTGTTCAGGGGACCTATGGCTACACCTTC
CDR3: CAWSVQGTYGYTF

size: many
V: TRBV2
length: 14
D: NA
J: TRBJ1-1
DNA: TGTGCCAGCAGTGGACGGAACATGAACACTGAAGCTTTCTTT
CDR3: CASSGRNMNTEAFF

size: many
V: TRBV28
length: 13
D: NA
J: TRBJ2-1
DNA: TGTGCCAGCAGTTTAGGCGAGACCGATGAGCAGTTCTTC
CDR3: CASSLGETDEQFF

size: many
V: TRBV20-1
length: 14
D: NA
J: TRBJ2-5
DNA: TGCAGTGCTTCCCTTGGTACCTCCTGGGAGACCCAGTACTTC
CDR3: CSASLGTSWETQYF

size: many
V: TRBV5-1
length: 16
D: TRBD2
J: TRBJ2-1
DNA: TGCGCCAGCAGCTTGTGGGCTAGCGGGGACTACAATGAGCAGTTCTTC
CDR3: CASSLWASGDYNEQFF